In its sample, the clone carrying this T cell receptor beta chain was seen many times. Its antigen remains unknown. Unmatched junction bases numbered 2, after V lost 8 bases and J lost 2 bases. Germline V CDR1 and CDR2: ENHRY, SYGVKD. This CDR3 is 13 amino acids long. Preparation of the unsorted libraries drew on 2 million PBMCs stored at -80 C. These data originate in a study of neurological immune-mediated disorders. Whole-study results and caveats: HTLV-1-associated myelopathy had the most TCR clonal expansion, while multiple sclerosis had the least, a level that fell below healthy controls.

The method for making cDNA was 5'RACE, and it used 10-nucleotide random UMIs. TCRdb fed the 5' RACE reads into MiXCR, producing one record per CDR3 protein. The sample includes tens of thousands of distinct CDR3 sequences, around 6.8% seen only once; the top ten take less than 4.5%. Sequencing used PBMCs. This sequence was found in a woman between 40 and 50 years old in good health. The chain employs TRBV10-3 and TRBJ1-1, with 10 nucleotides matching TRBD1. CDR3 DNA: TGTGCCATCTGGGACAGGGGAAACACTGAAGCTTTCTTT. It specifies CAIWDRGNTEAFF.